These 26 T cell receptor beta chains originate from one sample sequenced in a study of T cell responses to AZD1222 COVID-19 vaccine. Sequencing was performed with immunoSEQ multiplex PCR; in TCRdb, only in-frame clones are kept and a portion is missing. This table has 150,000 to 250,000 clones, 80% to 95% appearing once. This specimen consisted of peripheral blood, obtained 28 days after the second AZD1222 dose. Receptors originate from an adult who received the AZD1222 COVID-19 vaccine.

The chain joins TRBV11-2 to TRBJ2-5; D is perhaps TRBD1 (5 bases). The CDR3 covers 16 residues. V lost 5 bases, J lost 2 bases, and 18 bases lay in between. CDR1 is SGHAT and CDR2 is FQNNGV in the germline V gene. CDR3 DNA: TGTGCCAGCAGCCCCTACCCGACAGAGACACAAGAGACCCAGTACTTC. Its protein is CASSPYPTETQETQYF.

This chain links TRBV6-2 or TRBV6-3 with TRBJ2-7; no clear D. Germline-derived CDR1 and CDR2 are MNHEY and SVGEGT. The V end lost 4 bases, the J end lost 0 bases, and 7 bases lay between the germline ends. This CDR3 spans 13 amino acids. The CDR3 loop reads CASSWYRSYEQYF. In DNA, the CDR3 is TGTGCCAGCAGTTGGTACCGCTCCTACGAGCAGTACTTC.

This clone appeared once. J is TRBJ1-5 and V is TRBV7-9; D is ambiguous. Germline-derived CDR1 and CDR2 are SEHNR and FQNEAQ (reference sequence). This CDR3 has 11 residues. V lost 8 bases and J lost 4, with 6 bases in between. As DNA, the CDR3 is TGTGCCAGCGGGCAGAATCAGCCCCAGCATTTT. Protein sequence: CASGQNQPQHF.

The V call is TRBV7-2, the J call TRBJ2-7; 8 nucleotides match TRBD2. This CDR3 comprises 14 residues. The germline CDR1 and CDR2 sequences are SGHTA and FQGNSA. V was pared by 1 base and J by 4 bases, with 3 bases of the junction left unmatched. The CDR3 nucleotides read TGTGCCAGCAGCTTAGTACTAGCGGAATACGAGCAGTACTTC. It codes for CASSLVLAEYEQYF.

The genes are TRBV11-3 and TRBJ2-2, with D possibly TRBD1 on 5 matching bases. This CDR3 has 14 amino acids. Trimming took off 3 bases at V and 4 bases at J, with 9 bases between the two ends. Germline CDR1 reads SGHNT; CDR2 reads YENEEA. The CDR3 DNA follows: TGTGCCAGCAGCTTCTACAGGACCACCGGGGAGCTGTTTTTT. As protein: CASSFYRTTGELFF.

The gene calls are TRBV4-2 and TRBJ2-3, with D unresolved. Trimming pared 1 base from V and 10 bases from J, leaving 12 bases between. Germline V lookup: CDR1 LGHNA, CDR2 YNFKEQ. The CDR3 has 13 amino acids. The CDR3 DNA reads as TGTGCCAGCAGCCAAGTTAGGTCGGCCGCGCAGTATTTT. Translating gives CASSQVRSAAQYF.

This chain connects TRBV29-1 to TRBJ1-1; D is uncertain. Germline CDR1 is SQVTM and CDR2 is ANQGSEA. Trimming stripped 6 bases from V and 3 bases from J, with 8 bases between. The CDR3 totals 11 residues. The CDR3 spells CSVMAYTEAFF. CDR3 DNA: TGCAGCGTCATGGCGTACACTGAAGCTTTCTTT.

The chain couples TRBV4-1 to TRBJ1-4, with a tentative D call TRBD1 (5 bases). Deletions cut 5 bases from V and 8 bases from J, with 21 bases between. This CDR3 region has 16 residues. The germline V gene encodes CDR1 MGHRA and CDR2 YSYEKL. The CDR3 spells CASSISGYGTGEKLFF. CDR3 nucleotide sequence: TGCGCCAGCAGCATAAGCGGTTACGGGACTGGGGAAAAACTGTTTTTT.

This CDR3 reads CASSRDGETQYF. CDR3 bases: TGTGCCAGCAGCCGGGACGGGGAGACCCAGTACTTC. The rearrangement joins TRBV5-4 to TRBJ2-5; perhaps D is TRBD1 or TRBD2 (5 bases each). CDR3 length: 12 residues. Between the trimmed V and J ends, which lost 4 bases and 5 bases, there was a span of 9 bases. The germline V gene has CDR1 SGHNT and CDR2 YYREEE (reference sequence).

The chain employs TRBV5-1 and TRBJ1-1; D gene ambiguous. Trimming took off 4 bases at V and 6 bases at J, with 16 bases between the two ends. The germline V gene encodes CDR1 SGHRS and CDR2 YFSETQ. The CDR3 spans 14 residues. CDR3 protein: CASSRTGSSAEAFF. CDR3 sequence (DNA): TGCGCCAGCAGCAGGACGGGTAGTTCCGCTGAAGCTTTCTTT.

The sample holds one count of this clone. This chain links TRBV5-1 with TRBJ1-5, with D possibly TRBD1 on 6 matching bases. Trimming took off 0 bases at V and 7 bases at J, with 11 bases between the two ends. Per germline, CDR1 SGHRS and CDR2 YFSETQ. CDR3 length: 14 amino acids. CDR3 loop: CASSLEQGSQPQHF. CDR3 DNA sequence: TGCGCCAGCAGCTTGGAACAGGGCAGCCAGCCCCAGCATTTT. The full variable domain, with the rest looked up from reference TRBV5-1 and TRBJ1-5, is KAGVTQTPRYLIKTRGQQVTLSCSPISGHRSVSWYQQTPGQGLQFLFEYFSETQRNKGNFPGRFSGRQFSNSRSEMNVSTLELGDSALYLCASSLEQGSQPQHFGDGTRLSIL.

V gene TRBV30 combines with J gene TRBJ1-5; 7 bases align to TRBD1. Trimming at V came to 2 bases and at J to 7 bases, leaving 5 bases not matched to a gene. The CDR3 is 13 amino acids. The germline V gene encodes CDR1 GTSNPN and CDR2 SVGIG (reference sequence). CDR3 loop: CAWSLQGFQPQHF. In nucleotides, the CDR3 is TGTGCCTGGAGTTTACAGGGGTTCCAGCCCCAGCATTTT.

DNA of the CDR3: TGCAGCGCTGCCCCAAGCTGGGTAGGTAAACAAGAGACCCAGTACTTC. Amino acid sequence: CSAAPSWVGKQETQYF. This sequence joins TRBV29-1 and TRBJ2-5; D unclear. The germline gives CDR1 SQVTM, CDR2 ANQGSEA. This CDR3 contains 16 residues. V dropped 7 bases and J dropped 2 bases, with 23 bases sitting between them.

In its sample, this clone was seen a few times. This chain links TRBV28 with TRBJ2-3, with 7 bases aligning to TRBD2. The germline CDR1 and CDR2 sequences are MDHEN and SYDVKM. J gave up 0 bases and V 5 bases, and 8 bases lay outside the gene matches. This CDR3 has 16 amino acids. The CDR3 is CASSPTSLLSTDTQYF. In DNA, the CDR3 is TGTGCCAGCAGTCCGACTAGCCTACTAAGCACAGATACGCAGTATTTT. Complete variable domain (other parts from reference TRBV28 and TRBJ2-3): DVKVTQSSRYLVKRTGEKVFLECVQDMDHENMFWYRQDPGLGLRLIYFSYDVKMKEKGDIPEGYSVSREKKERFSLILESASTNQTSMYLCASSPTSLLSTDTQYFGPGTRLTVL.

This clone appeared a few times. The CDR3 coding sequence is TGTGCCAGCTCACCCTTGGGGAATAACAATCAGCCCCAGCATTTT. Protein: CASSPLGNNNQPQHF. The chain carries TRBV18 and TRBJ1-5; D unresolved. The CDR3 contains 15 residues. V lost 3 bases to trimming and J lost 3 bases, with 12 bases between them. CDR1 and CDR2 from the germline V gene are KGHSH and LQKENI. Full variable domain (rest looked up from reference TRBV18 and TRBJ1-5): NAGVMQNPRHLVRRRGQEARLRCSPMKGHSHVYWYRQLPEEGLKFMVYLQKENIIDESGMPKERFSAEFPKEGPSILRIQQVVRGDSAAYFCASSPLGNNNQPQHFGDGTRLSIL.

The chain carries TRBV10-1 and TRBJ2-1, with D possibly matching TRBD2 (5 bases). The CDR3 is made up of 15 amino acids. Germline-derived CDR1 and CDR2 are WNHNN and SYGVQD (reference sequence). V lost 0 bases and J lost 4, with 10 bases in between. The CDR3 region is CASSESSGRYNEQFF. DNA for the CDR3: TGCGCCAGCAGTGAGTCAAGCGGCCGGTACAATGAGCAGTTCTTC.

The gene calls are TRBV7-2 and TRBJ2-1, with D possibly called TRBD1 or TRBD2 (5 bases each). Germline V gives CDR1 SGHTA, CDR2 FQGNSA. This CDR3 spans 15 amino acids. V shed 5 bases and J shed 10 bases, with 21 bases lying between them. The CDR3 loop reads CASSNAGTSYGEQFF. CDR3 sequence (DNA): TGTGCCAGCAGCAACGCCGGGACCTCATACGGAGAGCAGTTCTTC.

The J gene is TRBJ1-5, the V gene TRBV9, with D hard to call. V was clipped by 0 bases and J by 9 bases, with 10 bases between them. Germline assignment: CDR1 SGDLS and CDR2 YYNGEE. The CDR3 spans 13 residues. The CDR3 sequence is CASSVGPSGPQHF. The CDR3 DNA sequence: TGTGCCAGCAGCGTAGGTCCTTCCGGGCCCCAGCATTTT. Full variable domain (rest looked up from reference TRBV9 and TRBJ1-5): DSGVTQTPKHLITATGQRVTLRCSPRSGDLSVYWYQQSLDQGLQFLIQYYNGEERAKGNILERFSAQQFPDLHSELNLSSLELGDSALYFCASSVGPSGPQHFGDGTRLSIL.

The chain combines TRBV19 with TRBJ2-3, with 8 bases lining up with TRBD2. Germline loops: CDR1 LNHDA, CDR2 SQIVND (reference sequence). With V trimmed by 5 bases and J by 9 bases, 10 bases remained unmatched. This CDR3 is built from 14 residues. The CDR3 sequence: CASSRLAFMGTQYF. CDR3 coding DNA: TGTGCCAGTAGTCGACTAGCGTTTATGGGCACGCAGTATTTT. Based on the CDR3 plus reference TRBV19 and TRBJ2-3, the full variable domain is DGGITQSPKYLFRKEGQNVTLSCEQNLNHDAMYWYRQDPGQGLRLIYYSQIVNDFQKGDIAEGYSVSREKKESFPLTVTSAQKNPTAFYLCASSRLAFMGTQYFGPGTRLTVL.

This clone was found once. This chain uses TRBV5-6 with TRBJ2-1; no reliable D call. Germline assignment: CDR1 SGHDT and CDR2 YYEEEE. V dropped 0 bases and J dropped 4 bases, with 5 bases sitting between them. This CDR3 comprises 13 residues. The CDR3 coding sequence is TGTGCCAGCAGCTTGGACAGATACAATGAGCAGTTCTTC. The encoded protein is CASSLDRYNEQFF.

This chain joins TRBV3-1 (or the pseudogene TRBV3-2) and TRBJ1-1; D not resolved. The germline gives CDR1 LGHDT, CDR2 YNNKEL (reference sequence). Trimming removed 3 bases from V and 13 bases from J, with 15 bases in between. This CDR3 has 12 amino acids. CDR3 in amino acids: CASSHSSSPGFF. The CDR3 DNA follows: TGTGCCAGCAGCCATTCATCGTCACCCGGTTTCTTT.

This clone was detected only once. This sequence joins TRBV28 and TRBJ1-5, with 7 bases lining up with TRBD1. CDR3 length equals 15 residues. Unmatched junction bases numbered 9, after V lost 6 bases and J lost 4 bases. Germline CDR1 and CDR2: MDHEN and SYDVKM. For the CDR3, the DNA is TGTGCCAGCAGACTTACAGGGGCTCGGAATCAGCCCCAGCATTTT. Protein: CASRLTGARNQPQHF. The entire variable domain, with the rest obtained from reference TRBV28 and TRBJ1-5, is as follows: DVKVTQSSRYLVKRTGEKVFLECVQDMDHENMFWYRQDPGLGLRLIYFSYDVKMKEKGDIPEGYSVSREKKERFSLILESASTNQTSMYLCASRLTGARNQPQHFGDGTRLSIL.

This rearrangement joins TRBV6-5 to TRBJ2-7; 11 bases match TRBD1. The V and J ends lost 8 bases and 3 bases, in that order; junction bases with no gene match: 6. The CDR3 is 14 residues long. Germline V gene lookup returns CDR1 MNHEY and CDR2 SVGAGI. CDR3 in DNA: TGTGCCAGCTCTAGGACAGGGGGCTTCTACGAGCAGTACTTC. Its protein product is CASSRTGGFYEQYF.

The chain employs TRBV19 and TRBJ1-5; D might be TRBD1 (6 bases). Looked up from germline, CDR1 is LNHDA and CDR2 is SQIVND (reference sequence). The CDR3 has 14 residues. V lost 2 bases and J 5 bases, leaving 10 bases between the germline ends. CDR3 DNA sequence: TGTGCCAGTAGTATAAACAGGGCTGATCAGCCCCAGCATTTT. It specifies CASSINRADQPQHF. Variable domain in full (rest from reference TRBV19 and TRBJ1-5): DGGITQSPKYLFRKEGQNVTLSCEQNLNHDAMYWYRQDPGQGLRLIYYSQIVNDFQKGDIAEGYSVSREKKESFPLTVTSAQKNPTAFYLCASSINRADQPQHFGDGTRLSIL.

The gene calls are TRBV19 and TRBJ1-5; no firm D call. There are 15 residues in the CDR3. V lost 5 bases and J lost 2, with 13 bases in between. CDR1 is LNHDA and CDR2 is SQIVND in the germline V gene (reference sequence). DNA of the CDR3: TGTGCCAGTAGTGCTAAACCTGGGGGCAATCAGCCCCAGCATTTT. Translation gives CASSAKPGGNQPQHF.

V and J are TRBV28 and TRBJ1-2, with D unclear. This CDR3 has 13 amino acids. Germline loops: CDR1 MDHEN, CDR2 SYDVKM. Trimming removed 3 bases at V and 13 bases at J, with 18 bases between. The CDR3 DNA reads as TGTGCCAGCAGTTTGGAACAGTTCCGCAAATGCACCTTC. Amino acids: CASSLEQFRKCTF.